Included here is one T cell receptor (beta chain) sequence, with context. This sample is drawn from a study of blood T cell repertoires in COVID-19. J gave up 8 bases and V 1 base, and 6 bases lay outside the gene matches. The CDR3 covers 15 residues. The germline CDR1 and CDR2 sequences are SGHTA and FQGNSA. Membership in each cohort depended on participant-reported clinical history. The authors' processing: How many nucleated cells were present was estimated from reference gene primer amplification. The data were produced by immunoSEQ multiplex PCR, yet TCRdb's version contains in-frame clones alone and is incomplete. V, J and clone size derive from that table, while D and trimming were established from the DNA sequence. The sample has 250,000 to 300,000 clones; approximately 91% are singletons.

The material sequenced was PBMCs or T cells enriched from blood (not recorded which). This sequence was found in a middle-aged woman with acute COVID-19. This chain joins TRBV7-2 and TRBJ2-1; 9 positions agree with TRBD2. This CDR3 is CASSLGGRAIDEQFF. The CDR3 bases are TGTGCCAGCAGCTTAGGCGGGAGGGCCATAGATGAGCAGTTCTTC.